This note documents a single T cell receptor beta chain sequence. Its antigen has not been determined. No clone much larger than this one lies a single base away; base qualities are absent. Receptor amplification or capture employed the immunoSEQ multiplex PCR assay. Sourced from immuneACCESS, this table was stored by TCRdb with only in-frame sequences that have V and J called. A share of the clones is absent; for the studies checked, an unresolved V gene accounts for under half, and the remainder has no known explanation. A total of over 25,000 clones appear in this sample, about 89% of them only once. Approximately 7% of the sample is held by the ten biggest clonotypes. V trim: 10 bases; J trim: 6 bases; unmatched bases: 6. Inclusive of the bounding cysteine and phenylalanine, the CDR3 is 12 residues long. Only the CDR3 DNA is retained, 36 bases long and in frame from the first base. CDR1 is given as MNHNY and CDR2 as SVGAGI, both from the germline V gene (reference sequence).

These data are taken from a study of T cell changes during pregnancy in multiple sclerosis (dated by TCRdb to about 2019). Background for the entire study: In women with multiple sclerosis, the researchers looked at how the T cell repertoire shifted as pregnancy progressed.

The chain couples TRBV6-6 to TRBJ2-1; TRBD2 agrees with 7 junctional bases. The sequenced sample was CD8+ T cells from peripheral blood mononuclear cells, obtained after pregnancy. The TCR comes from a female donor with multiple sclerosis, enrolled in a pregnancy study. In nucleotides, the sequence is TGTGCCACCGAGGGCGGGAGCAATGAGCAGTTCTTC. Translated, this gives CATEGGSNEQFF.